Below are 10 T cell receptor beta chains sequenced from a single sample in a study of cytomegalovirus exposure and HLA in healthy donors (dated by TCRdb to 2016 to 2017). The library was built by means of the immunoSEQ multiplex PCR assay. For the multiplex PCR, a mixture combining 60 forward primers for TCR Vbeta segments and 13 reverse primers for TCR Jbeta segments was used. TCRdb provides this immuneACCESS table in a form limited to in-frame rearrangements. Some clones are lacking; in checked studies, under half of them reflect an unresolved V gene, and why the rest are absent is not known. The sample table lists 150,000 to 200,000 clones, just under 80% of them with a count of one. The ten largest clonotypes hold less than 10% of the sample. The sequencing input was PBMCs. The receptors derive from a man aged 18 to 29 in good health and CMV-seropositive.

This clone was observed a few times. This chain connects TRBV28 to TRBJ2-7, with TRBD1 matching over 9 bases. The CDR3 runs to 16 residues. Trimming cost V 7 bases and J 6 bases; bases outside gene matches: 16. The germline gives CDR1 MDHEN, CDR2 SYDVKM. The CDR3 protein is CASTTLRGQGVSEQYF. CDR3 coding DNA: TGTGCCAGCACCACGCTCCGGGGACAGGGTGTCTCCGAGCAGTACTTC.

CDR3 in amino acids: CATSGYSYEQYF. The CDR3 DNA reads as TGTGCCACCTCGGGATACTCCTACGAGCAGTACTTC. V and J are TRBV28 and TRBJ2-7, with a tentative D call TRBD2 (5 bases). CDR3 length equals 12 residues. The V end was cut by 10 bases, the J end by 0 bases, with 10 bases between. Germline V gene sequence: CDR1 MDHEN, CDR2 SYDVKM.

The rearrangement uses TRBV6-5 and TRBJ2-6, with D maybe TRBD2 (6 bases). From germline, CDR1 is MNHEY and CDR2 SVGAGI. There are 13 residues in the CDR3. Trimming cost V 2 bases and J 9 bases, with 8 bases left between them. The CDR3 region has the DNA TGTGCCAGCAGTTACGGGGGGAACAACGTCCTGACTTTC. Its protein is CASSYGGNNVLTF.

The rearrangement joins TRBV7-8 to TRBJ1-1; 8 positions agree with TRBD1. CDR3 length: 15 amino acids. Per the germline V gene, CDR1 is SGHVS and CDR2 is FQNEAQ. The trim removed 3 bases at V and 6 bases at J, leaving 9 bases unmatched. The CDR3 reads CASSLRTGSASEAFF. The CDR3 bases are TGTGCCAGCAGCTTGCGGACAGGGTCCGCGTCTGAAGCTTTCTTT.

CDR3 sequence: CASSLEGARVGYTF. The CDR3 bases are TGTGCCAGCAGCTTAGAGGGGGCTCGTGTTGGCTACACCTTC. V gene TRBV13 combines with J gene TRBJ1-2, with 7 nucleotides matching TRBD1. V was clipped by 1 base and J by 7 bases; unmatched bases: 6. The CDR3 is made up of 14 amino acids. Germline CDR1 and CDR2: PRHDT and FYEKMQ (reference sequence). The variable domain in full, with the rest retrieved from reference TRBV13 and TRBJ1-2, is AAGVIQSPRHLIKEKRETATLKCYPIPRHDTVYWYQQGPGQDPQFLISFYEKMQSDKGSIPDRFSAQQFSDYHSELNMSSLELGDSALYFCASSLEGARVGYTFGSGTRLTVV.

CDR3 nucleotides: TGTGCCAGCTGTACCTTACCACAGGGGCTTTTTGAAAAACTGTTTTTT. It yields the protein CASCTLPQGLFEKLFF. V and J are TRBV28 and TRBJ1-4; 7 bases fit TRBD1. The ends lost 8 bases at V and 7 bases at J; junction bases unmatched: 16. The CDR3 has 16 amino acids. CDR1 MDHEN and CDR2 SYDVKM come from the germline V gene.

The rearrangement links TRBV19 to TRBJ2-1; 12 bases are a match to TRBD2. J gave up 9 bases and V 8 bases, and 8 bases lay outside the gene matches. This CDR3 comprises 14 residues. Germline CDR1 is LNHDA and CDR2 is SQIVND (reference sequence). The CDR3 protein is CASETSGSFSEQFF. The CDR3 bases are TGTGCCAGTGAGACTAGCGGGAGTTTTAGTGAGCAGTTCTTC.

V gene TRBV28 combines with J gene TRBJ2-5; 9 bases line up with TRBD2. The CDR3 contains 19 residues. Germline V gives CDR1 MDHEN, CDR2 SYDVKM. Losses at the gene ends were 5 bases for V and 1 base for J; bases not matched to a gene: 17. CDR3 DNA: TGTGCCAGCAGTCCCCCTTGGGGGGCTAGCGGGGCCTCCCAAGAGACCCAGTACTTC. This codes for CASSPPWGASGASQETQYF.

This rearrangement joins TRBV7-9 to TRBJ1-1, with 9 bases identical to TRBD1. V dropped 6 bases and J dropped 7; count of bases not matched to a gene: 9. The CDR3 covers 14 residues. CDR1 and CDR2 (germline): SEHNR, FQNEAQ (reference sequence). CDR3 region: CASSSLQGAVEAFF. The DNA for the CDR3 is TGTGCCAGCAGTTCCCTACAGGGGGCGGTTGAAGCTTTCTTT.

The rearrangement links TRBV7-6 to TRBJ2-1; D may be TRBD2 (6 bases). V dropped 5 bases and J dropped 9 bases, with 23 bases sitting between them. Germline CDR1 reads SGHVS; CDR2 reads FNYEAQ. CDR3 length: 16 residues. The CDR3 DNA reads as TGTGCCAGCAGCCACGGGGGAGCGGACCTCGCTGGTGAGCAGTTCTTC. Translation: CASSHGGADLAGEQFF.